The 2 T cell receptor beta chains listed next were all sequenced from one sample in a study of cytomegalovirus exposure and HLA in healthy donors. This PCR relied on a set of 60 Vbeta primers and 13 Jbeta primers. Sequencing was performed with immunoSEQ multiplex PCR; in TCRdb, only in-frame clones are kept and a portion is missing. The sample lists about 120,000 clones, approximately 15% seen once, with 1.9% in the top ten. Sequenced input: PBMCs. These receptor sequences come from a woman younger than 35 in good health and CMV-seronegative.

This clone was counted between two and nine times. This chain links TRBV6-5 with TRBJ2-7; TRBD2 agrees at 9 bases. The trim removed 6 bases at V and 0 bases at J, leaving 6 bases unmatched. Looked up from germline, CDR1 is MNHEY and CDR2 is SVGAGI. This CDR3 is built from 15 residues. The CDR3 region has the DNA TGTGCCAGCAGCGTGGGTAGCGGGAGCTCCTACGAGCAGTACTTC. Amino acid sequence: CASSVGSGSSYEQYF.

The rearrangement joins TRBV7-9 to TRBJ2-7; weak D call: TRBD1 (6 bases). The CDR3 loop spans 10 amino acids. Germline lookup yields CDR1 SEHNR and CDR2 FQNEAQ (reference sequence). V was cut by 4 bases and J by 12 bases, with 10 bases left in between. CDR3 sequence reads: CASSSGQLYF. The CDR3 DNA reads TGTGCCAGCAGCTCGGGACAACTGTACTTC. Filled out from reference TRBV7-9 and TRBJ2-7, the complete variable domain reads DTGVSQNPRHKITKRGQNVTFRCDPISEHNRLYWYRQTLGQGPEFLTYFQNEAQLEKSRLLSDRFSAERPKGSFSTLEIQRTEQGDSAMYLCASSSGQLYFGPGTRLTVT.